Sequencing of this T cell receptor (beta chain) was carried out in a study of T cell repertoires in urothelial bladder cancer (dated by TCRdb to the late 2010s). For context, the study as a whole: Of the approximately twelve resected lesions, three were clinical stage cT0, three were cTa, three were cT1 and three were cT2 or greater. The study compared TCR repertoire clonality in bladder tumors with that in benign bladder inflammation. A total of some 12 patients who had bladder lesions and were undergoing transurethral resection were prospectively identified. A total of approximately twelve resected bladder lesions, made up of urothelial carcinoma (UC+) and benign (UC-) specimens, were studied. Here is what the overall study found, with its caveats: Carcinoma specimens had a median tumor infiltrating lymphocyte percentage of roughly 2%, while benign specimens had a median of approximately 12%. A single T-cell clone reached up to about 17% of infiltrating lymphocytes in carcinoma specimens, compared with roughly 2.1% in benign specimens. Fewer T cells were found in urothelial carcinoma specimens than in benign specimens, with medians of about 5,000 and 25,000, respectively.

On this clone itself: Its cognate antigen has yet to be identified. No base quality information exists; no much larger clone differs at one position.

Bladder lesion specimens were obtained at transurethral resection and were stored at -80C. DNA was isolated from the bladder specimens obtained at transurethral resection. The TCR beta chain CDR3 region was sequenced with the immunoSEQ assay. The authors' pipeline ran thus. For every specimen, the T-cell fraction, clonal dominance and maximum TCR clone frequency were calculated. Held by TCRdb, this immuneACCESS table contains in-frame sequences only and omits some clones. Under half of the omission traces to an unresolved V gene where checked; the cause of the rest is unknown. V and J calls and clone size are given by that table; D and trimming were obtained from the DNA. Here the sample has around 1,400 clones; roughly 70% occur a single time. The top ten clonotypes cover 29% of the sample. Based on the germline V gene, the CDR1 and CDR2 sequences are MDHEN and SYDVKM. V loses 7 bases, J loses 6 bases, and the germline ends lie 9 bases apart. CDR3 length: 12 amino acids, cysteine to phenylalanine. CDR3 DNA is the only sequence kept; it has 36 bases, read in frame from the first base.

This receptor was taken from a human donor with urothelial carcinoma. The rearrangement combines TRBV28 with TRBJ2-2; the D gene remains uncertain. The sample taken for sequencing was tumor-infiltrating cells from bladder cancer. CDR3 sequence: CASTLRPGELFF. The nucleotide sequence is TGTGCCAGCACCTTAAGACCCGGGGAGCTGTTTTTT.